This record covers a single T cell receptor beta chain. Its specificity is unknown. Together with a sample-barcoded 5' primer, a J-beta primer mix was included in a second PCR lasting about 6 to 11 cycles. Every cDNA molecule bore a tag from a template-switch adaptor containing 12 random nucleotides. TCRdb used MiXCR to reprocess the 5' RACE reads, holding one entry per CDR3 protein. The sample has 850,000 to 1,300,000 distinct CDR3 sequences, 45% seen once. The record originates from a study of blood T cells in healthy people across ages. The study's findings and limits: Since the PBMCs were unsorted, naive and antigen-experienced cells could not be conclusively compared.

Whenever a sample was processed, at least 6.5 million PBMCs were isolated. The germline V and J ends were trimmed by 2 bases and 4 bases, with 11 bases remaining between them. Looked up from germline, CDR1 is SQVTM and CDR2 is ANQGSEA. This CDR3 is built from 14 residues. The sequence was collected from a woman aged 55-70 years in good health. The genes are TRBV29-1 and TRBJ2-2; D is undetermined. Sequencing was done on a sample of blood. The CDR3 sequence: CSVESDTATGELFF. The CDR3 DNA reads as TGCAGCGTTGAATCCGATACAGCCACCGGGGAGCTGTTTTTT.